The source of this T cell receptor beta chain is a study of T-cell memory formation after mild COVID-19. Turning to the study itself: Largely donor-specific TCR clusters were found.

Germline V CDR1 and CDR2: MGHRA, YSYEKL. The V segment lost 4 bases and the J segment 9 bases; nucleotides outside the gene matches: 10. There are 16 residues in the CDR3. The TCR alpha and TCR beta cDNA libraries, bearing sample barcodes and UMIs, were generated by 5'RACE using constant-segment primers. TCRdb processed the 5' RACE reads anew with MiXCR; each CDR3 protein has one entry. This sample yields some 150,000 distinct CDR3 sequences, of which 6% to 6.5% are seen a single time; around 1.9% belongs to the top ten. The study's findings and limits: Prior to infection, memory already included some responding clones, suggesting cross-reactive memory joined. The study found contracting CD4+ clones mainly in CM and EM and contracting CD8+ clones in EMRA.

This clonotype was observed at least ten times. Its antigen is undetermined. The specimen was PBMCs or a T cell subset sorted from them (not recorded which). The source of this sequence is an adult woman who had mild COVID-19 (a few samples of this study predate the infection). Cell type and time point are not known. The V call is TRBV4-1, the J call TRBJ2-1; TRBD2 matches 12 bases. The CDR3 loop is CASSLSSSGGAAEQFF. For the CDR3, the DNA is TGCGCCAGCAGCCTCTCCTCTAGCGGGGGGGCCGCTGAGCAGTTCTTC.